The source of this T cell receptor (beta chain) is a study of CD8 T cells in Susac syndrome. This clonotype occurred a few times. The antigen is undetermined. The authors sequenced TCR beta from blood CD8+ and CD4+ T cells. TEMRA cells were FACS-enriched and CD8+ and CD4+ T cells negatively isolated. Points from the study as a whole: By the study's own acknowledgment, its TCR sequencing and HLA analysis included relatively few individuals.

Looked up from germline, CDR1 is GTSNPN and CDR2 is SVGIG (reference sequence). The CDR3 runs to 13 residues. Between the trimmed V and J ends, which lost 3 bases and 6 bases, there was a span of 14 bases. An amount of RNA that ranged from about 0.45 to 1 ug was reverse transcribed with random hexamers. Amplification of TCR beta CDR3 by immunoSEQ multiplex PCR spanned 54 Vbeta and 13 Jbeta. TCRdb analysed the immunoSEQ multiplex PCR reads with MiXCR anew, one entry per CDR3 protein. The data contain roughly 140,000 distinct CDR3 sequences, over 95% of them seen just once; the ten biggest clones take up roughly 0.15%.

Sequences were obtained from CD8+ T cells from PBMCs. The clonotype comes from a human donor with multiple sclerosis. The rearrangement uses TRBV30 and TRBJ1-2; D unresolved. The CDR3 nucleotides are TGTGCCTGGAGCCCCCGAGGGTACGATGGCTACACCTTC. Residues: CAWSPRGYDGYTF.